What follows is one T cell receptor (beta chain) and its context. The antigen is undetermined. The method was immunoSEQ multiplex PCR; TCRdb's version includes in-frame clones alone and lacks a portion of them. The sample records over 130,000 clones, 70% to 90% being singletons. This record belongs to a study of T cell responses to AZD1222 COVID-19 vaccine. General study results and limits: Targeting of unmutated variant regions was reportedly seen in nearly half of spike-specific TCRs.

The specimen was peripheral blood, collected 28 days after the second AZD1222 dose. This TCR derives from an adult who received the AZD1222 COVID-19 vaccine.

The CDR3 DNA follows: TGCGCCAGCAGTTCCGGACAGGGGAGCGGTGGCTACACCTTC. Its translation is CASSSGQGSGGYTF. The J gene is TRBJ1-2, the V gene TRBV5-1; 9 positions match TRBD1. The trim removed 5 bases at V and 7 bases at J, leaving 9 bases unmatched. Germline V gives CDR1 SGHRS, CDR2 YFSETQ. This CDR3 spans 14 amino acids.